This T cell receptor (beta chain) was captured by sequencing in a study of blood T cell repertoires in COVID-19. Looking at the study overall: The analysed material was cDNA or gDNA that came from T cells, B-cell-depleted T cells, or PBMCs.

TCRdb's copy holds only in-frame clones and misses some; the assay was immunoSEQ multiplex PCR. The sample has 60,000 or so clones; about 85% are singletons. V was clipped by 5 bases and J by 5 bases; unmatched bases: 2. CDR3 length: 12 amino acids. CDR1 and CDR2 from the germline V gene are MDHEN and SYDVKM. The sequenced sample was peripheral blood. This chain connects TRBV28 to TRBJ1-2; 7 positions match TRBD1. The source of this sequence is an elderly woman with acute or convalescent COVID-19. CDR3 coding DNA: TGTGCCAGCAGTCGACAGGGTTATGGCTACACCTTC. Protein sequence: CASSRQGYGYTF.